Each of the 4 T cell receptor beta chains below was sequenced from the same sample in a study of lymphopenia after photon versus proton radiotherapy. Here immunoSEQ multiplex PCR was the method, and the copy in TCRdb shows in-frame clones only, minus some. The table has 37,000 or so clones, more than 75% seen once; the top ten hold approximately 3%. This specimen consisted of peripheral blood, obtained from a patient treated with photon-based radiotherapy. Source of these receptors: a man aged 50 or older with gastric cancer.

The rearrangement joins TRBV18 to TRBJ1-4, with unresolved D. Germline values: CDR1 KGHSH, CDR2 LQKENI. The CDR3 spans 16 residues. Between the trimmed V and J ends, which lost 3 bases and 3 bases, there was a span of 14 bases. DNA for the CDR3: TGTGCCAGCTCACCCACCGAGGGTAGGGCTAATGAAAAACTGTTTTTT. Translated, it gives CASSPTEGRANEKLFF.

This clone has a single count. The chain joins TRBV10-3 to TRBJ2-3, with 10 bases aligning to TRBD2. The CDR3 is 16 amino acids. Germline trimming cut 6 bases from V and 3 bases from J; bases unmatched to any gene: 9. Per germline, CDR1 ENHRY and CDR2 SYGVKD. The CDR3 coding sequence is TGTGCCATCAGGTCCTCTAGCGGGAGCGGGACAGATACGCAGTATTTT. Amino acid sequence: CAIRSSSGSGTDTQYF.

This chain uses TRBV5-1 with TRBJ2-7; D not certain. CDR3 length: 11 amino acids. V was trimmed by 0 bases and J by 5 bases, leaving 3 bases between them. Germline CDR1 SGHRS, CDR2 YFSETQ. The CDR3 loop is CASSLEDEQYF. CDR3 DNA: TGCGCCAGCAGCTTGGAAGACGAGCAGTACTTC.

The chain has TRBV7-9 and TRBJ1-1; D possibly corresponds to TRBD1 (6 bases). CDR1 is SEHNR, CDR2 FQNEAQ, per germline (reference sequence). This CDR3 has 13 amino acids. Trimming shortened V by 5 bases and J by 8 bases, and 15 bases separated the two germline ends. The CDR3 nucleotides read TGTGCCAGCAGCCAATTGAACAGGGAAGAAGCTTTCTTT. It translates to CASSQLNREEAFF.